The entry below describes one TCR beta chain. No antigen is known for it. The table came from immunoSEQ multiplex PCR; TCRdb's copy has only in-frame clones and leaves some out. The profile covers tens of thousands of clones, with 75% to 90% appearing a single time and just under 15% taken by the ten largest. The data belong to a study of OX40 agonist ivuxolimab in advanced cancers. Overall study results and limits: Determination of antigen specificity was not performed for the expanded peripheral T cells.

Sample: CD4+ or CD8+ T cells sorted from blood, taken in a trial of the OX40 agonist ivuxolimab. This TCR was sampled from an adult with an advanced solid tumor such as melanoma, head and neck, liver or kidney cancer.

The CDR3, as DNA: TGTGCCAGCAGCTTGGAGGGACAGGGGATGGGGCGGGAGCCCCAGCATTTT. Amino acids: CASSLEGQGMGREPQHF. V gene TRBV5-6 combines with J gene TRBJ1-5; 10 nucleotides align to TRBD1. Germline loops: CDR1 SGHDT, CDR2 YYEEEE. Unmatched junction bases numbered 11, after V lost 0 bases and J lost 8 bases. The CDR3 consists of 17 residues.